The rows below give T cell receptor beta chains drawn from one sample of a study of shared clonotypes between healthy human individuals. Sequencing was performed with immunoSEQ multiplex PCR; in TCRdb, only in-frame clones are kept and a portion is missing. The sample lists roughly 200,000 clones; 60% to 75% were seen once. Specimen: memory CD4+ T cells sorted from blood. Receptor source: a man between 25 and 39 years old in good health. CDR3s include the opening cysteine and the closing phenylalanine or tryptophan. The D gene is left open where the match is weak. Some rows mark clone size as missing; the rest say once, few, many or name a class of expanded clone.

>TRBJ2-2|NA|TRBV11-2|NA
TGTGCCAGCAGCTATGGCCTGAACACCGGGGAGCTGTTTTTT
CASSYGLNTGELFF
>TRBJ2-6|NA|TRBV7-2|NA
TGTGCCAGCAGCTTAGGGGGGAGCTCTGGGGCCAACGTCCTGACTTTC
CASSLGGSSGANVLTF
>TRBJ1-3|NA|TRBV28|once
TGTGCCAGCAGTCCGCAATACGACGGACTGTTGACCGGAAACACCATATATTTT
CASSPQYDGLLTGNTIYF
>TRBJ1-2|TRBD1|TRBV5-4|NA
TGTGCCAGCAGCCACGGGGGGACAGACAGGGTTCAGGTTGGCTACACCTTC
CASSHGGTDRVQVGYTF
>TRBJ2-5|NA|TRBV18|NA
TGTGCCAGCTCACCACTGGGGCGCCGGGAGACCCAGTACTTC
CASSPLGRRETQYF
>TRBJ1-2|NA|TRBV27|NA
TGTGCCAGCAGTTTATCCCTTTCAGGGGCAAAGATACGTGGCTACACCTTC
CASSLSLSGAKIRGYTF
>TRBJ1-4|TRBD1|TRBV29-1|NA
TGCAGCGTTTCGGACAGGGCCTTCGGACTGTTTTTT
CSVSDRAFGLFF
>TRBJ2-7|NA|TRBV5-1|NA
TGCGCCAGCAAAAGGCAGGCCTCCTACGAGCAGTACTTC
CASKRQASYEQYF
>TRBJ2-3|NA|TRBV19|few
TGTGCCAGTAGAGGACAGCGTTACACAGATACGCAGTATTTT
CASRGQRYTDTQYF
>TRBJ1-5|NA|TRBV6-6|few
TGTGCCAGCAGTTACGCGGGGCAGCCCCAGCATTTT
CASSYAGQPQHF
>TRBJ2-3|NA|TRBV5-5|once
TGTGCCAGCAGCTTGGATGGAGATACGCAGTATTTT
CASSLDGDTQYF
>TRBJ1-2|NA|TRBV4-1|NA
TGCGCCAGCAGCCCGATCTCAAGGACGGACTATGGCTACACCTTC
CASSPISRTDYGYTF
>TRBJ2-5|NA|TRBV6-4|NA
TGTGCCAGCAGTGACTCCATCGAGGTTAGGCGGGAGACCCAGTACTTC
CASSDSIEVRRETQYF
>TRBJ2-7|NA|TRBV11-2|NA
TGTGCCAGCAACCCATTGAGGGGGACGGGGAACTCCTACGAGCAGTACTTC
CASNPLRGTGNSYEQYF
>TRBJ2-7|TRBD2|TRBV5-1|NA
TGCGCCAGCAGCTTGGAAGCGGGGTACGTCTCCTACGAGCAGTACTTC
CASSLEAGYVSYEQYF
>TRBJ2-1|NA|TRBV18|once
TGTGCCAGCTCACCACAGAATGAGCAGTTCTTC
CASSPQNEQFF
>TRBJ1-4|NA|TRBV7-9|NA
TGTGCCAGCAGCTTTTGGACTGGACGTGGAAATGAAAAACTGTTTTTT
CASSFWTGRGNEKLFF
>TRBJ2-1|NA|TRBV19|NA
TGTGCCAGTAGTATTTCAGGGACGGCTGGGAGACAGTTCTTC
CASSISGTAGRQFF
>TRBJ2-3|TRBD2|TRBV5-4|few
TGTGCCAGCAGCCTTAGCGGGAGCACAGATACGCAGTATTTT
CASSLSGSTDTQYF
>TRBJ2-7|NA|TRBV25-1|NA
TGTGCCAGCAGTAGGTTGGGCTACGAGCAGTACTTC
CASSRLGYEQYF
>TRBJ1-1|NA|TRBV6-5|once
TGTGCCAGCAGGGACTGGGCTGAGGGGACTGAAGCTTTCTTT
CASRDWAEGTEAFF
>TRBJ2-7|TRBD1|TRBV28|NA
TGTGCCAGCAGAATTACAGGGGGGCCGGGAAATTCCTACGAGCAGTACTTC
CASRITGGPGNSYEQYF
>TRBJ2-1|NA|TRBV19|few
TGTGCCAGTAGTATGTTAAAGGACAATGAGCAGTTCTTC
CASSMLKDNEQFF
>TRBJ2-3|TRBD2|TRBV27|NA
TGTGCCAGCAGTTTATTGGCCCTCACTAGCGGGAGCACAGATACGCAGTATTTT
CASSLLALTSGSTDTQYF
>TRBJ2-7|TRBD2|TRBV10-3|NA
TGTGCCATCAGTACAGTGATTAGCGGGAGACGGGACGAGCAGTACTTC
CAISTVISGRRDEQYF
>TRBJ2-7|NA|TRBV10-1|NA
TGCGCCAGCAGTGGGCCAGACCGGGACGAGCAGTACTTC
CASSGPDRDEQYF
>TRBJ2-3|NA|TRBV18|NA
TGTGCCAGCTCAGCCACCCCCATCGGTCCGGGCACAGATACGCAGTATTTT
CASSATPIGPGTDTQYF
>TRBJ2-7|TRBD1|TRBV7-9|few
TGTGCCAGCAGCTTAGGGACAGGGGTATACTACGAGCAGTACTTC
CASSLGTGVYYEQYF
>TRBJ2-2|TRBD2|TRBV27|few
TGTGCCAGCAGTTTGGGCTTCCGGGAGGGGGGCACCGGGGAGCTGTTTTTT
CASSLGFREGGTGELFF
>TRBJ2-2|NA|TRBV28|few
TGTGCCAGCAGACATGGACAGCAGTCCGGGGAGCTGTTTTTT
CASRHGQQSGELFF
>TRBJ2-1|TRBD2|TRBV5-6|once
TGTGCCAGCAGCCGCCCGGGACTAGCGGGACGAATCGATGAGCAGTTCTTC
CASSRPGLAGRIDEQFF
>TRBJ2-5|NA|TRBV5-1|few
TGCGCCAGCAGCTTCGGGACTCGAGGCGGAGAGACCCAGTACTTC
CASSFGTRGGETQYF
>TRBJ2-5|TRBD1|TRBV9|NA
TGTGCCAGCAGCGTCGTGGGGACAGCTAAAGAGACCCAGTACTTC
CASSVVGTAKETQYF
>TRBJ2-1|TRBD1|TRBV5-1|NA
TGCGCCAGCAGCCCTACAGGGGGCCAACACAATGAGCAGTTCTTC
CASSPTGGQHNEQFF
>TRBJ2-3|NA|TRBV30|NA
TGTGCCTGGAGAGTGGCTGGGGCTAGCACAGATACGCAGTATTTT
CAWRVAGASTDTQYF
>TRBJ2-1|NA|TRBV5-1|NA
TGCGCCAGCAGCCCCCAACCGGTTAACAATGAGCAGTTCTTC
CASSPQPVNNEQFF
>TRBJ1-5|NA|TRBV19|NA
TGTGCCAGTAGTATTACGGGGGTAAGCAATCAGCCCCAGCATTTT
CASSITGVSNQPQHF
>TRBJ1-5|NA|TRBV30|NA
TGTGCCTGGAGTAAAGGGGTGGCTCAGCCCCAGCATTTT
CAWSKGVAQPQHF
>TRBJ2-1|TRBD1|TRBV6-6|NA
TGTGCCAGCAGTTACTCCGGCAGGGGGTTCAATGAGCAGTTCTTC
CASSYSGRGFNEQFF
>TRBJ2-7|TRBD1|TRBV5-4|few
TGTGCCAGCAGCTTCGGTAACAGGGGAAGCTCCTACGAGCAGTACTTC
CASSFGNRGSSYEQYF
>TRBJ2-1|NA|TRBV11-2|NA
TGTGCCAGCAGCTTAGTTCACGGGAGTGGGTACAATGAGCAGTTCTTC
CASSLVHGSGYNEQFF
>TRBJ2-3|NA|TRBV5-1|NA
TGCGCCAGCAAAGACGGTAACCTCCGCACAGATACGCAGTATTTT
CASKDGNLRTDTQYF
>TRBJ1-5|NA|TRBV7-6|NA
TGTGCCAGCAGCTTAAGTACAGGGAGGAATCAGCCCCAGCATTTT
CASSLSTGRNQPQHF
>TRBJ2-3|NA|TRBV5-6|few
TGTGCCAGCAGCTTGGATACTTTCACAGATACGCAGTATTTT
CASSLDTFTDTQYF
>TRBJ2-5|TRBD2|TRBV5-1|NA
TGCGCCAGCAGCTTGGCTGGGACTAGCGGGGAGACCCAGTACTTC
CASSLAGTSGETQYF
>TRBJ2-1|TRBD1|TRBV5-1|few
TGCGCCAGCAGCTTGGGGGACAGATACAATGAGCAGTTCTTC
CASSLGDRYNEQFF
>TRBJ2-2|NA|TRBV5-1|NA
TGCGCCAGCAGCCAGGCTGGTAAACGGGAGCTGTTTTTT
CASSQAGKRELFF
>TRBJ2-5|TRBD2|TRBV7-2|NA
TGTGCCAGCAGCGAGGAGGGACTAGCAGGAGAGACCCAGTACTTC
CASSEEGLAGETQYF
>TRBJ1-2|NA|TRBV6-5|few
TGTGCCAGCAGTTACGACACATCGAACTATGGCTACACCTTC
CASSYDTSNYGYTF
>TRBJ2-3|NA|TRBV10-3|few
TGTGCCATCAGGGACAGTAGGGCCACAGATACGCAGTATTTT
CAIRDSRATDTQYF
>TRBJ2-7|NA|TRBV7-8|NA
TGTGCCAGCAGCCCCTCCTACGAGCAGTACTTC
CASSPSYEQYF
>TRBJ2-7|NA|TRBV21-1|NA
TGTGCCAGCAGCACCCGGGACAGAATCTACGAGCAGTACTTC
CASSTRDRIYEQYF
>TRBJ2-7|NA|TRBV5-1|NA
TGCGCCAGCAGCTTCCGTCCAAGAACGTACGAGCAGTACTTC
CASSFRPRTYEQYF
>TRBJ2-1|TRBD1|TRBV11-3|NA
TGTGCCAGCAGCTTAGCCGCGGACAGGGGGCGGAATGAGCAGTTCTTC
CASSLAADRGRNEQFF
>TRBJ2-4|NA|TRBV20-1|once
TGCAGTGCTAGAGTAGGGGGTGTTCAGTACTTC
CSARVGGVQYF
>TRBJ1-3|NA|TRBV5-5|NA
TGTGCCAGCAGACAAGGGGCGTCTGGAAACACCATATATTTT
CASRQGASGNTIYF
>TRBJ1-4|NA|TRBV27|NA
TGTGCCAGCAGTGGGGCCGCCCGGTGGGAAAAACTGTTTTTT
CASSGAARWEKLFF
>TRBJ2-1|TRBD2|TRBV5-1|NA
TGCGCCAGCAGCATTGGTGGCGGGAGGGCCCTCGGTAATGAGCAGTTCTTC
CASSIGGGRALGNEQFF